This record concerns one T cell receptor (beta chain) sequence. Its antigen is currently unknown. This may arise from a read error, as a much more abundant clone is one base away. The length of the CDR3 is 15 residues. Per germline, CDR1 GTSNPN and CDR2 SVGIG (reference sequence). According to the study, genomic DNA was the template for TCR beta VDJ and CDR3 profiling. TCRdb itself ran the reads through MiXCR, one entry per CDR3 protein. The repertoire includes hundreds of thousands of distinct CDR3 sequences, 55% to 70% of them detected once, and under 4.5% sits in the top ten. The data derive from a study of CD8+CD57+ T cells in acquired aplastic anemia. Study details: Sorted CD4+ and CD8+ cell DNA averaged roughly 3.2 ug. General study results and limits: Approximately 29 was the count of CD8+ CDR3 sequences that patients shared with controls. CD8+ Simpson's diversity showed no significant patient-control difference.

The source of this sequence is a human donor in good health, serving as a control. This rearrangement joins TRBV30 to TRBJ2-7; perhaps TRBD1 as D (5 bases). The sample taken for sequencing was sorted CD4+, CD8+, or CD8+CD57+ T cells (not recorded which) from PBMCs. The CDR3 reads CAWSRARTQSYGQYF. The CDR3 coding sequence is TGTGCCTGGAGCCGGGCCAGGACACAATCCTACGGGCAGTACTTC.